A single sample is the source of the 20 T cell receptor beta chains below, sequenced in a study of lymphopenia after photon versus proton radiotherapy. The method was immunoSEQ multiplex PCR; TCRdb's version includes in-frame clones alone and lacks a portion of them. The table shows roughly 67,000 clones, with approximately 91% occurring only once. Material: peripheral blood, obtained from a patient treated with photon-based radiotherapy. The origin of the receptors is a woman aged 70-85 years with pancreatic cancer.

This CDR3 reads CASSISAQGVYEQFF. As DNA, the CDR3 is TGTGCCAGTAGTATCTCGGCACAGGGGGTTTATGAGCAGTTCTTC. The genes are TRBV19 and TRBJ2-1; 8 nucleotides align to TRBD1. The length of the CDR3 is 15 residues. Germline CDR1 LNHDA, CDR2 SQIVND (reference sequence). Germline trimming cut 3 bases from V and 8 bases from J; bases unmatched to any gene: 9.

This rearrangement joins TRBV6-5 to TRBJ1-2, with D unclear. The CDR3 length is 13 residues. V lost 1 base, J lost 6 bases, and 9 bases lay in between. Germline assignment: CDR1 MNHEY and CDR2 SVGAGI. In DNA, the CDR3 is TGTGCCAGCAGTTACTTTAAACATGATGGCTACACCTTC. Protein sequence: CASSYFKHDGYTF.

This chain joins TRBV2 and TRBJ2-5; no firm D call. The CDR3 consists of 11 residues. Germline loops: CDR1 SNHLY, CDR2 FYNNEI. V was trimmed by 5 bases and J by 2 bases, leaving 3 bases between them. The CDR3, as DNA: TGTGCCAGCAGTTTTCAAGAGACCCAGTACTTC. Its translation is CASSFQETQYF. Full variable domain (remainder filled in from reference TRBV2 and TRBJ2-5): EPEVTQTPSHQVTQMGQEVILRCVPISNHLYFYWYRQILGQKVEFLVSFYNNEISEKSEIFDDQFSVERPDGSNFTLKIRSTKLEDSAMYFCASSFQETQYFGPGTRLLVL.

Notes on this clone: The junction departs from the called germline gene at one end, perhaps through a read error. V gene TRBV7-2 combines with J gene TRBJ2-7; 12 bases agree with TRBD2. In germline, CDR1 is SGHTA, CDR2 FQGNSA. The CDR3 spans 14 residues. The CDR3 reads CASSLAGGPSEQYF. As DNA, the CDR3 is TGTGCCAGCAGCCTAGCGGGAGGGCCAAGCGAGCAGTACTTC. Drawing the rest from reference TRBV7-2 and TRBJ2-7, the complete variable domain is GAGVSQSPSNKVTEKGKDVELRCDPISGHTALYWYRQSLGQGLEFLIYFQGNSAPDKSGLPSDRFSAERTGGSVSTLTIQRTQQEDSAVYLCASSLAGGPSEQYFGPGTRLTVT.

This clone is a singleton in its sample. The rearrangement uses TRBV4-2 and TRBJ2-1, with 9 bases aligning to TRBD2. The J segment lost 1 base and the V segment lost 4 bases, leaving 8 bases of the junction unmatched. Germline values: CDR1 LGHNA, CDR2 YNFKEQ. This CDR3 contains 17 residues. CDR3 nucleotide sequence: TGTGCCAGCAGCCCTTCGACTAGCGGAGAGTCCTACAATGAGCAGTTCTTC. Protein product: CASSPSTSGESYNEQFF.

The CDR3 sequence is CASSLGPRDEQFF. The CDR3 DNA follows: TGTGCCAGCAGCTTGGGGCCGAGGGATGAGCAGTTCTTC. The chain uses TRBV7-3 and TRBJ2-1; D may match TRBD1 or TRBD2 (5 bases each). The CDR3 has 13 amino acids. V lost 3 bases to trimming and J lost 8 bases, with 11 bases between them. The germline V gene encodes CDR1 SGHTA and CDR2 FQGTGA.

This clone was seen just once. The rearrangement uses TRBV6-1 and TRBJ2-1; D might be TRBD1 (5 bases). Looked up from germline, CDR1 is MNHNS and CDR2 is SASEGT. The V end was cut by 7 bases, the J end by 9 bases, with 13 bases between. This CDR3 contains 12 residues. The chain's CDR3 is CASTSGAGEQFF. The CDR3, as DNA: TGTGCCAGCACGTCTGGGGCTGGTGAGCAGTTCTTC.

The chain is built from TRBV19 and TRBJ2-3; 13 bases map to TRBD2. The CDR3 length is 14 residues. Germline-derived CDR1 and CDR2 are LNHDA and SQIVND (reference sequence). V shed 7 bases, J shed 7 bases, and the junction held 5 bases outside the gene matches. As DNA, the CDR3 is TGTGCCAGTAAGGGACTAGCGGGAAGACATACGCAGTATTTT. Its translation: CASKGLAGRHTQYF. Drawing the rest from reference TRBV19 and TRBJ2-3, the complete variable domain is DGGITQSPKYLFRKEGQNVTLSCEQNLNHDAMYWYRQDPGQGLRLIYYSQIVNDFQKGDIAEGYSVSREKKESFPLTVTSAQKNPTAFYLCASKGLAGRHTQYFGPGTRLTVL.

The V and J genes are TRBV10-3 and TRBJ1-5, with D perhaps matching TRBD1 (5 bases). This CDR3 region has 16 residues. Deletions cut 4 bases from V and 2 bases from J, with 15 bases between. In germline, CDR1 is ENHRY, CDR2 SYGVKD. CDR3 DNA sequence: TGTGCCATCAGTGCGGTCGGGGGAGTGGGCAATCAGCCCCAGCATTTT. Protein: CAISAVGGVGNQPQHF.

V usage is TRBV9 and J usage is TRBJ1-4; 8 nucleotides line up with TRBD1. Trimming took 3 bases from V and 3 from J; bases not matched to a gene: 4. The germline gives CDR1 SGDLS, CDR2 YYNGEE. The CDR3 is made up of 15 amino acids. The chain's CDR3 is CASSGGQGANEKLFF. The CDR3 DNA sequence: TGTGCCAGCAGCGGCGGACAGGGAGCTAATGAAAAACTGTTTTTT.

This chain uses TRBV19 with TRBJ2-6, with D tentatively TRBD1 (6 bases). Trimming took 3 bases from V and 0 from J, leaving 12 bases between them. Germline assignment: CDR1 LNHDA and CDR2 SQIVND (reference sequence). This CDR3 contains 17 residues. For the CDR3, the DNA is TGTGCCAGTAGTATGTTCAGGGGTGACTCTGGGGCCAACGTCCTGACTTTC. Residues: CASSMFRGDSGANVLTF.

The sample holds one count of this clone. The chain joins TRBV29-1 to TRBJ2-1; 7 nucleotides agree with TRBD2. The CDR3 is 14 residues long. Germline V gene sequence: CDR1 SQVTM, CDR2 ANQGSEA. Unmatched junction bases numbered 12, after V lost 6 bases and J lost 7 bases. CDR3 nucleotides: TGCAGCGTGAAAAGGGGAGGGCCAATAAATGAGCAGTTCTTC. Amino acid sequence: CSVKRGGPINEQFF.

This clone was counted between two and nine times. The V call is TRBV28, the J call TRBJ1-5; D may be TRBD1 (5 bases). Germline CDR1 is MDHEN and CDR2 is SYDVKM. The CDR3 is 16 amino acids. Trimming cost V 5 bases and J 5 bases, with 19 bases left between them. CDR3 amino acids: CASSNIQRDPHQPQHF. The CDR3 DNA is TGTGCCAGCAGTAACATCCAACGGGACCCCCATCAGCCCCAGCATTTT.

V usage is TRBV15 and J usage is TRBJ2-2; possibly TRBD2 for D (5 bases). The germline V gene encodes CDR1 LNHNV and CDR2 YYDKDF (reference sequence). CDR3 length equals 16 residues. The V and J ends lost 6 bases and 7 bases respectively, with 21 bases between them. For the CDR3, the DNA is TGTGCCACCAGAAGCAGAGGAGGCATGGGGATCGGGGAGCTGTTTTTT. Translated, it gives CATRSRGGMGIGELFF.

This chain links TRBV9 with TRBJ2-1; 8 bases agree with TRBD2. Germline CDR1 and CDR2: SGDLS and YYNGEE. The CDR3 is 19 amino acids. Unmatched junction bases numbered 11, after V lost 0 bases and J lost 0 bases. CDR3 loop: CASSVGPSGRSSSYNEQFF. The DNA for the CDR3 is TGTGCCAGCAGCGTAGGACCCAGCGGGAGATCCAGCTCCTACAATGAGCAGTTCTTC.

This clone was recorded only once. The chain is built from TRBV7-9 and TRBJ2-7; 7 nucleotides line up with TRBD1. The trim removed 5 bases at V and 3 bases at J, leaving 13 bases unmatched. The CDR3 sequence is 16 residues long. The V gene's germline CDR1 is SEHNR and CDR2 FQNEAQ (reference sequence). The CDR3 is CASSPGTARRFYEQYF. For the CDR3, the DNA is TGTGCCAGCAGCCCCGGGACAGCGCGGAGATTCTACGAGCAGTACTTC.

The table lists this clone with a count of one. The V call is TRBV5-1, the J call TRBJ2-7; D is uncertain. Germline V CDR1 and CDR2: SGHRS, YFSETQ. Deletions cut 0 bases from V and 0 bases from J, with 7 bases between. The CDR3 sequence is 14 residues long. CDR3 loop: CASSLGVPSYEQYF. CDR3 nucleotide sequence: TGCGCCAGCAGCTTGGGGGTGCCCTCCTACGAGCAGTACTTC.

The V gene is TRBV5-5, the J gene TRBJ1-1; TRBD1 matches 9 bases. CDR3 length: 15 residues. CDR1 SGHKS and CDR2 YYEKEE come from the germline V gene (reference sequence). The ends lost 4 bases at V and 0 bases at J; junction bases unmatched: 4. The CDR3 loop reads CASSQGQGLNTEAFF. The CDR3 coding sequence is TGTGCCAGCAGCCAGGGACAGGGTTTGAACACTGAAGCTTTCTTT. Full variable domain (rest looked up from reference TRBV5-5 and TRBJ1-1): DAGVTQSPTHLIKTRGQQVTLRCSPISGHKSVSWYQQVLGQGPQFIFQYYEKEERGRGNFPDRFSARQFPNYSSELNVNALLLGDSALYLCASSQGQGLNTEAFFGQGTRLTVV.

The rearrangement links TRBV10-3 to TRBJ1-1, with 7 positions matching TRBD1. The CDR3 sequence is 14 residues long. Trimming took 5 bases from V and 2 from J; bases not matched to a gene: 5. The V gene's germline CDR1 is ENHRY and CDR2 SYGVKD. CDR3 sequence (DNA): TGTGCCATCAGTTGGCGGACAGGAAACACTGAAGCTTTCTTT. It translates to CAISWRTGNTEAFF.

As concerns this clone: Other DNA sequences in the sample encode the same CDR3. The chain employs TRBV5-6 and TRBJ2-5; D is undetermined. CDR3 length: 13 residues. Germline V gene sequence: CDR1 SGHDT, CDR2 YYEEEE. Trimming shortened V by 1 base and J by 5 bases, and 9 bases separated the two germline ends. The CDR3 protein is CASSLRNGETQYF. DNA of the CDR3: TGTGCCAGCAGCTTGAGGAATGGGGAGACCCAGTACTTC.